These 16 T cell receptor beta chains were all obtained from the same sample, sequenced in a study of T-cell reconstitution after alpha-beta-depleted transplantation in children. Unique molecular identifiers were used in preparing the TCRbeta library. In TCRdb, the PCR reads were re-called with MiXCR into one record per CDR3 protein. The sample has just under 250,000 distinct CDR3 sequences, about 23% seen once; the top ten hold about 2.6%. The sequencing used PBMCs, collected before TCRalphabeta/CD19-depleted stem cell transplant. The receptor source for this set is a girl aged 2-10 years with Fanconi anemia, due to receive a stem cell transplant.

At least ten counts were recorded for this clonotype. The chain is built from TRBV15 and TRBJ2-1; no definite D call. The germline V gene encodes CDR1 LNHNV and CDR2 YYDKDF (reference sequence). This CDR3 contains 16 residues. Trimming stripped 3 bases from V and 4 bases from J, with 16 bases between. The CDR3 DNA follows: TGTGCCACCAGCAGCGTACCCATAGGCCAATACAATGAGCAGTTCTTC. This encodes CATSSVPIGQYNEQFF.

This clonotype was seen ten or more times. The chain is built from TRBV20-1 and TRBJ2-2; TRBD2 matches 9 bases. CDR3 length: 14 residues. Germline V gene sequence: CDR1 DFQATT, CDR2 SNEGSKA (reference sequence). The junction had 3 bases not matched to a gene; V was cut back by 3 bases and J by 4 bases. The CDR3: CSARTSGVTGELFF. CDR3 in DNA: TGCAGTGCTAGGACTAGCGGTGTCACCGGGGAGCTGTTTTTT.

The chain uses TRBV7-8 and TRBJ2-7; 15 bases map to TRBD2. V lost 5 bases to trimming and J lost 6 bases; unmatched junction nucleotides: 20. CDR1 is SGHVS and CDR2 is FQNEAQ in the germline V gene. The CDR3 loop spans 20 amino acids. CDR3 residues: CASSKGRWNGLAGGRGEQYF. For the CDR3, the DNA is TGTGCCAGCAGCAAAGGCAGATGGAACGGACTAGCGGGAGGGCGGGGCGAGCAGTACTTC. The variable domain in full, completed from reference TRBV7-8 and TRBJ2-7, reads GAGVSQSPRYKVAKRGQDVALRCDPISGHVSLFWYQQALGQGPEFLTYFQNEAQLDKSGLPSDRFFAERPEGSVSTLKIQRTQQEDSAVYLCASSKGRWNGLAGGRGEQYFGPGTRLTVT.

This clonotype occurred a few times. V gene TRBV20-1 combines with J gene TRBJ2-7; D is possibly TRBD2 (6 bases). V dropped 2 bases and J dropped 3 bases, with 14 bases sitting between them. Germline CDR1 DFQATT, CDR2 SNEGSKA (reference sequence). The CDR3 is 14 amino acids. The CDR3 spells CSARRLDGVYEQYF. Here the CDR3 DNA reads TGCAGTGCTAGAAGACTAGATGGGGTCTACGAGCAGTACTTC.

The chain links TRBV7-9 to TRBJ2-1, with TRBD2 matching 9 bases. The trim removed 6 bases at V and 5 bases at J, leaving 11 bases unmatched. Germline lookup yields CDR1 SEHNR and CDR2 FQNEAQ (reference sequence). This CDR3 comprises 16 residues. In nucleotides, the CDR3 is TGTGCCAGCAGTTACACTAGCGGGCGCTTCGACAATGAGCAGTTCTTC. This codes for CASSYTSGRFDNEQFF.

This clonotype was seen repeatedly, ten times or more. The CDR3 DNA reads as TGCAGTGCTAGAGACGGTTCAGCGGGAGGGTACAATGAGCAGTTCTTC. Its protein is CSARDGSAGGYNEQFF. The chain couples TRBV20-1 to TRBJ2-1, with 10 bases identical to TRBD2. The CDR3 has 16 amino acids. Trimming took 0 bases from V and 4 from J; bases not matched to a gene: 6. Germline V gene sequence: CDR1 DFQATT, CDR2 SNEGSKA (reference sequence).

This clonotype was counted at least ten times. CDR3 coding DNA: TGCAGCGTTGGTAGCGACAGGGGTCGTAAAGCTTTCTTT. Its translation is CSVGSDRGRKAFF. The chain combines TRBV29-1 with TRBJ1-1; 8 positions match TRBD1. The CDR3 runs 13 residues. The V and J ends lost 4 bases and 9 bases, in that order; junction bases with no gene match: 10. CDR1 SQVTM and CDR2 ANQGSEA come from the germline V gene.

About this clonotype: A much larger clone differs by one base, so this may be a read error. This chain links TRBV20-1 with TRBJ2-7, with D perhaps TRBD1 (6 bases). Trimming shortened V by 4 bases and J by 2 bases, and 6 bases separated the two germline ends. The CDR3 totals 11 residues. Germline lookup yields CDR1 DFQATT and CDR2 SNEGSKA (reference sequence). The chain's CDR3 is CSANRAYEQYF. The CDR3, as DNA: TGCAGTGCTAACAGGGCCTACGAGCAGTACTTC.

V and J are TRBV7-2 and TRBJ2-3; D uncertain. In germline, CDR1 is SGHTA, CDR2 FQGNSA. The CDR3 spans 14 residues. Trimming left V 2 bases short and J 1 base short, with 7 bases between. The CDR3 sequence: CASSLIGGTDTQYF. The CDR3 DNA follows: TGTGCCAGCAGCTTAATTGGGGGCACAGATACGCAGTATTTT. Full variable domain (remainder filled in from reference TRBV7-2 and TRBJ2-3): GAGVSQSPSNKVTEKGKDVELRCDPISGHTALYWYRQSLGQGLEFLIYFQGNSAPDKSGLPSDRFSAERTGGSVSTLTIQRTQQEDSAVYLCASSLIGGTDTQYFGPGTRLTVL.

Only a few counts were recorded for this clonotype. The chain carries TRBV29-1 and TRBJ1-5; 7 bases are shared with TRBD1. With V trimmed by 4 bases and J by 4 bases, 4 bases remained unmatched. The CDR3 is 13 amino acids. Germline V gene lookup returns CDR1 SQVTM and CDR2 ANQGSEA. This CDR3 is CSVGQGVNQPQHF. In DNA form, the CDR3 reads TGCAGCGTTGGACAGGGAGTTAATCAGCCCCAGCATTTT.

This clonotype was found a few times. The CDR3 nucleotides are TGTGCCAGCAGCTTAGGGCGGGGGTTCTCCTACGAGCAGTACTTC. It translates to CASSLGRGFSYEQYF. The chain uses TRBV7-2 and TRBJ2-7, with 7 bases lining up with TRBD2. V lost 1 base, J lost 0 bases, and 3 bases stayed unmatched. Germline V gives CDR1 SGHTA, CDR2 FQGNSA. The CDR3 totals 15 residues.

This clonotype was seen a handful of times. This CDR3 is CASSYARVNTEAFF. The CDR3 DNA reads as TGTGCCAGCAGTTATGCCAGGGTGAACACTGAAGCTTTCTTT. V is TRBV6-5 and J is TRBJ1-1; a weak D match, TRBD1 (5 bases). The CDR3 runs 14 residues. V shed 3 bases and J shed 0 bases, with 8 bases lying between them. In germline, CDR1 is MNHEY, CDR2 SVGAGI.

This clonotype was seen many times. The rearrangement links TRBV6-5 to TRBJ2-5; D gene uncertain. Per germline, CDR1 MNHEY and CDR2 SVGAGI. Trimming took off 4 bases at V and 7 bases at J, with 7 bases between the two ends. This CDR3 is built from 11 residues. CDR3 loop: CASSFLGTQYF. The CDR3 DNA sequence: TGTGCCAGCAGTTTTTTGGGGACCCAGTACTTC.

This clonotype came up a few times. The rearrangement uses TRBV5-1 and TRBJ1-1; possible D gene TRBD1, 6 bases. V was cut by 4 bases and J by 0 bases, with 22 bases left in between. CDR3 length: 18 amino acids. Germline V gives CDR1 SGHRS, CDR2 YFSETQ. CDR3 region: CASSMPQSTGTMNTEAFF. As DNA, the CDR3 is TGCGCCAGCAGCATGCCCCAATCGACAGGAACTATGAACACTGAAGCTTTCTTT.

This clonotype was seen ten or more times. The V and J genes are TRBV27 and TRBJ2-3, with TRBD2 matching over 8 bases. The V and J ends lost 5 bases and 1 base, in that order; junction bases with no gene match: 8. This CDR3 has 16 residues. Germline V gene sequence: CDR1 MNHEY, CDR2 SMNVEV (reference sequence). CDR3 sequence reads: CASSTNSGIGTDTQYF. CDR3 DNA sequence: TGTGCCAGCAGTACTAATAGCGGGATCGGCACAGATACGCAGTATTTT.

The chain uses TRBV20-1 and TRBJ2-5; the D is unclear. CDR3 length equals 12 residues. Looked up from germline, CDR1 is DFQATT and CDR2 is SNEGSKA (reference sequence). The V end lost 7 bases, the J end lost 2 bases, and 11 bases lay between the germline ends. CDR3 sequence reads: CSGQVIQETQYF. The CDR3 nucleotides are TGCAGTGGCCAGGTGATACAAGAGACCCAGTACTTC.